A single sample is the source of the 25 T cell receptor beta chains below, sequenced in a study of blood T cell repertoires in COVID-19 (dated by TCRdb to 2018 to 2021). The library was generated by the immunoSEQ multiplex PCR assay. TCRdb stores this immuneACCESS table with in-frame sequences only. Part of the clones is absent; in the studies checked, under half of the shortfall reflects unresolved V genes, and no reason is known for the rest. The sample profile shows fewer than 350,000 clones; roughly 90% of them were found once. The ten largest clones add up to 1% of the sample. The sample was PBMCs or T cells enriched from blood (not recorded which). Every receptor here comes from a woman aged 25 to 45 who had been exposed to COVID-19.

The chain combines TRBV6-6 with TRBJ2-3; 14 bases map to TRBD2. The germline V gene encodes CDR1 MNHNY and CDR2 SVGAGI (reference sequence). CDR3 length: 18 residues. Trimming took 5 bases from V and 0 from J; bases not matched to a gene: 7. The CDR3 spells CASSRTSGRSRSTDTQYF. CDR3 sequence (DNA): TGTGCCAGCAGTCGGACTAGCGGGAGGAGTAGAAGCACAGATACGCAGTATTTT.

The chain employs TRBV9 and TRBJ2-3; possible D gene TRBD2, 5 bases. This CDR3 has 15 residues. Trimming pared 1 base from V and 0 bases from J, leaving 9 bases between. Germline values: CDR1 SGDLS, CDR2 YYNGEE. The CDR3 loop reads CASSVTGVSTDTQYF. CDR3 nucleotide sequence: TGTGCCAGCAGCGTAACCGGGGTTAGCACAGATACGCAGTATTTT.

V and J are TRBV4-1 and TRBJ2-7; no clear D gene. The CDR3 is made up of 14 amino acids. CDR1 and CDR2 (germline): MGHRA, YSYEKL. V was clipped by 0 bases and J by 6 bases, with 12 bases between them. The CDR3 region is CASSQEVLGREQYF. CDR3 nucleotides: TGCGCCAGCAGCCAAGAGGTCCTGGGCCGCGAGCAGTACTTC.

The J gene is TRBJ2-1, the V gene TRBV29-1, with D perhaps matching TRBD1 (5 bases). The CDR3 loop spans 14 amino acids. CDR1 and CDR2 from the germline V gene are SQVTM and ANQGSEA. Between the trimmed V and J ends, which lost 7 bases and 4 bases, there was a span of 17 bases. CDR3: CSASRQIRYNEQFF. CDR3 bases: TGCAGCGCCTCCCGACAGATAAGATACAATGAGCAGTTCTTC.

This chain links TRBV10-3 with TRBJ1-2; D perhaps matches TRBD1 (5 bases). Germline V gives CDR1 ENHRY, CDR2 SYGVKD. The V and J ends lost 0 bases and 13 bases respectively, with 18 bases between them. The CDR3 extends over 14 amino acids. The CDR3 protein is CAISESGREERCTF. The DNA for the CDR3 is TGTGCCATCAGTGAGTCGGGCAGGGAAGAAAGGTGCACCTTC.

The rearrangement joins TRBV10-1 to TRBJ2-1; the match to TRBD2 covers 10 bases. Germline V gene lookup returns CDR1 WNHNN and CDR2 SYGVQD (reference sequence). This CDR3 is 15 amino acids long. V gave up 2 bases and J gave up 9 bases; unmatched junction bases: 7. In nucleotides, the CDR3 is TGCGCCAGCAGTGAGAAGCGGGAGGGCCTAGGTGAGCAGTTCTTC. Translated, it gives CASSEKREGLGEQFF.

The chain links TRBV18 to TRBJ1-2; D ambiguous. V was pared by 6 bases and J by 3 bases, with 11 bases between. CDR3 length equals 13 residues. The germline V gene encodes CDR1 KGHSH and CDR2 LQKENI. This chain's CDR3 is CASSRGADYGYTF. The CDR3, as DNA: TGTGCCAGCTCCCGGGGTGCGGACTATGGCTACACCTTC.

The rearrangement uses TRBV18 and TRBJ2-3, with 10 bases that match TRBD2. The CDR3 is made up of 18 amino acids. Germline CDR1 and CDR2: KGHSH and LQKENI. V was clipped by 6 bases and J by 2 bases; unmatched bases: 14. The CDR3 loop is CASSSLAGVSLDTDTQYF. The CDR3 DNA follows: TGTGCCAGCTCCTCTCTAGCGGGGGTCTCCTTAGACACAGATACGCAGTATTTT.

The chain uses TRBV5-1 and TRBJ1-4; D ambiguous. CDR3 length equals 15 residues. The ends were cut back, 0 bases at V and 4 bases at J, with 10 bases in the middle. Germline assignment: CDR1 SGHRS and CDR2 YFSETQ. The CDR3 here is CASSLAPGDNEKLFF. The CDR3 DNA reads TGCGCCAGCAGCTTGGCCCCCGGAGATAATGAAAAACTGTTTTTT.

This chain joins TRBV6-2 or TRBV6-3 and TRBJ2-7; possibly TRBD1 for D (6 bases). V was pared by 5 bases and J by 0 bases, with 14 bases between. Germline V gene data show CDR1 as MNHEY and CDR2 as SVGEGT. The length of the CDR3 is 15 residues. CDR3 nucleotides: TGTGCCAGCAGTACCAACAGGGATCCCTCCTACGAGCAGTACTTC. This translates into CASSTNRDPSYEQYF.

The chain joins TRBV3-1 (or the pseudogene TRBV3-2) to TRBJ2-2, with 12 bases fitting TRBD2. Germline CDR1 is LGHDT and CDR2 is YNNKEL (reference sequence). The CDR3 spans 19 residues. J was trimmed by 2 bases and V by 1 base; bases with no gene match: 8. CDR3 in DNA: TGTGCCAGCAGCCAAGGACCTCCTGGACTAGCGGGAAACACCGGGGAGCTGTTTTTT. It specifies CASSQGPPGLAGNTGELFF.

The CDR3 DNA sequence: TGTGCCAGCAGCCAAGGGACTCTAACGAACACCGGGGAGCTGTTTTTT. This codes for CASSQGTLTNTGELFF. J is TRBJ2-2 and V is TRBV3-1 (or the pseudogene TRBV3-2), with D possibly matching TRBD2 (5 bases). Looked up from germline, CDR1 is LGHDT and CDR2 is YNNKEL (reference sequence). V was pared by 1 base and J by 0 bases, with 9 bases between. This CDR3 contains 16 residues.

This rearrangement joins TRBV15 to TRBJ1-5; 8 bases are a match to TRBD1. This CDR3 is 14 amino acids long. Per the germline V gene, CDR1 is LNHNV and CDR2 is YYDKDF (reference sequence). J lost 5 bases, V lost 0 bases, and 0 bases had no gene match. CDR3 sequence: CATSRDRGHQPQHF. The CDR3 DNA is TGTGCCACCAGCAGAGACAGGGGGCATCAGCCCCAGCATTTT. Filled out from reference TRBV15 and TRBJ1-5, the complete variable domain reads DAMVIQNPRYQVTQFGKPVTLSCSQTLNHNVMYWYQQKSSQAPKLLFHYYDKDFNNEADTPDNFQSRRPNTSFCFLDIRSPGLGDTAMYLCATSRDRGHQPQHFGDGTRLSIL.

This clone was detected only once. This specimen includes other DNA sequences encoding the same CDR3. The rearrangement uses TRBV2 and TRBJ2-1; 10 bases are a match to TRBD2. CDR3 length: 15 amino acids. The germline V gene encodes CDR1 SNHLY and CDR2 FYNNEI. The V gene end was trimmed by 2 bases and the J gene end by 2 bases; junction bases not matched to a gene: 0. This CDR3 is CASSELAGAYNEQFF. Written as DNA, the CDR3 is TGTGCCAGCAGTGAACTAGCGGGAGCCTACAATGAGCAGTTCTTC.

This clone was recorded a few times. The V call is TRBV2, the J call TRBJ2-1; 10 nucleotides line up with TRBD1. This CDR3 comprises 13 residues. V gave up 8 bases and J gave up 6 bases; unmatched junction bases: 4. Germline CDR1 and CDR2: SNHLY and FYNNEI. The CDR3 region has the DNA TGTGCCAGCGGGGGGGACAGGGGCAATGAGCAGTTCTTC. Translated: CASGGDRGNEQFF. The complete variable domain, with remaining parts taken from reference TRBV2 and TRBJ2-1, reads EPEVTQTPSHQVTQMGQEVILRCVPISNHLYFYWYRQILGQKVEFLVSFYNNEISEKSEIFDDQFSVERPDGSNFTLKIRSTKLEDSAMYFCASGGDRGNEQFFGPGTRLTVL.

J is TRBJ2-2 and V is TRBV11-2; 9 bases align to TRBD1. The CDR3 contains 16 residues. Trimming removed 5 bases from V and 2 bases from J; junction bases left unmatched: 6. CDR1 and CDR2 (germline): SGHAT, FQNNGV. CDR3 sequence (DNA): TGTGCCAGCAGCCGTACAGGGGGCCCCAACACCGGGGAGCTGTTTTTT. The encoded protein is CASSRTGGPNTGELFF.

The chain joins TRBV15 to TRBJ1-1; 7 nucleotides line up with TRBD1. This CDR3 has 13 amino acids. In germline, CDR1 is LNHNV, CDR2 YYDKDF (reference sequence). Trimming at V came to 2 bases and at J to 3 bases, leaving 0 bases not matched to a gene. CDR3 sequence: CATSRQGDTEAFF. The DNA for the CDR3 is TGTGCCACCAGCAGACAGGGGGACACTGAAGCTTTCTTT.

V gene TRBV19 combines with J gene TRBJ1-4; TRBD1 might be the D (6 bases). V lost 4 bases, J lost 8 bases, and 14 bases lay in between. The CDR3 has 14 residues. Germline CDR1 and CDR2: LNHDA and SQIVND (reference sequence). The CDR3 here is CASSTTGNREKLFF. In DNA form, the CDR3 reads TGTGCCAGTAGTACCACAGGGAATCGGGAAAAACTGTTTTTT.

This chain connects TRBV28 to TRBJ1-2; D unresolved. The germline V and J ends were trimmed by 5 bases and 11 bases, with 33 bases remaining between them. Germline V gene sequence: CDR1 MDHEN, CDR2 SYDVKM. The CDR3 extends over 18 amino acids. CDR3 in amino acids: CASSLPIATAIPMIVYTF. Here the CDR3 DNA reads TGTGCCAGCAGTCTTCCGATAGCGACGGCGATCCCGATGATTGTGTACACCTTC.

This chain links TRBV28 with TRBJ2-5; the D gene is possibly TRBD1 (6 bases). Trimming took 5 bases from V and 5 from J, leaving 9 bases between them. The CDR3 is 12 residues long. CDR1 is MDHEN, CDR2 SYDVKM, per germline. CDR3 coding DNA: TGTGCCAGCAGTCCCCAGGGGGAGACCCAGTACTTC. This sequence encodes CASSPQGETQYF.

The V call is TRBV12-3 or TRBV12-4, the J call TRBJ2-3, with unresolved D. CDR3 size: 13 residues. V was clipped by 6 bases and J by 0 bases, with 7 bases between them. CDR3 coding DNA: TGTGCCAGCAGAATTATTAGCACAGATACGCAGTATTTT. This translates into CASRIISTDTQYF.

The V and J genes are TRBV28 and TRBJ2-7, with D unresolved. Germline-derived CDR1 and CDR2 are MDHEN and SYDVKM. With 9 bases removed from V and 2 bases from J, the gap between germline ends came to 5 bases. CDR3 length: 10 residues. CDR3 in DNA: TGTGCCAGTCGGGCCTACGAGCAGTACTTC. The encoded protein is CASRAYEQYF.

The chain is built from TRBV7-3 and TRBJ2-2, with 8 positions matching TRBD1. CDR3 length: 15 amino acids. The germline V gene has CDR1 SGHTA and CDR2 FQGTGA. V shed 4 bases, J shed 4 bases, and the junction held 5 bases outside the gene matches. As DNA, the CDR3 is TGTGCCAGCAGCTCGTACACAGGGGGCACCGGGGAGCTGTTTTTT. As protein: CASSSYTGGTGELFF.

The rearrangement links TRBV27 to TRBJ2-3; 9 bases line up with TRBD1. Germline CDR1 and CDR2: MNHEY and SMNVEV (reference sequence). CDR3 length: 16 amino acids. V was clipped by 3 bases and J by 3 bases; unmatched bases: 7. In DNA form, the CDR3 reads TGTGCCAGCAGTTTTATCGGGACAGGGTTTACAGATACGCAGTATTTT. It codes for CASSFIGTGFTDTQYF.

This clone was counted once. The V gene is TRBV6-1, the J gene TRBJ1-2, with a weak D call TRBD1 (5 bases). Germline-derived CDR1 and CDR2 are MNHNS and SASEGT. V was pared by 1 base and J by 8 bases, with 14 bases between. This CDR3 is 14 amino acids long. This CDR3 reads CASSEVGGGVGYTF. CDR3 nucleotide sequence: TGTGCCAGCAGTGAAGTGGGGGGAGGTGTGGGCTACACCTTC.